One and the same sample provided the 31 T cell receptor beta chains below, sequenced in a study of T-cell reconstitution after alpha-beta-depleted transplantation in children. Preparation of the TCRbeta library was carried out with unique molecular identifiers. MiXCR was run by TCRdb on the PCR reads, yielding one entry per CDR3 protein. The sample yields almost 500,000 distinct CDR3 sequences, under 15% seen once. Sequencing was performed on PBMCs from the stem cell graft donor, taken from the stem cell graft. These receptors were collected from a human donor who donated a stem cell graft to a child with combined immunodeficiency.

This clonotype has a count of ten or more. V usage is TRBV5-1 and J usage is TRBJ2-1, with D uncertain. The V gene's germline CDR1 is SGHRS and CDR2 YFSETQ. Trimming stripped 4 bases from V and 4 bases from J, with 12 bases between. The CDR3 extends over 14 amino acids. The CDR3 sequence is CASSQQQVYNEQFF. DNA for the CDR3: TGCGCCAGCAGCCAACAACAAGTTTACAATGAGCAGTTCTTC.

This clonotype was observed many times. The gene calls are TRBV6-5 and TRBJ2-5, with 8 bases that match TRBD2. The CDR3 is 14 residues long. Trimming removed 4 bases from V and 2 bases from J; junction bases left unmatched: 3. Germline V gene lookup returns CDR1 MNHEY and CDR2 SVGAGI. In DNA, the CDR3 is TGTGCCAGCAGTTTTCCGGGGGGGCAAGAGACCCAGTACTTC. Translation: CASSFPGGQETQYF.

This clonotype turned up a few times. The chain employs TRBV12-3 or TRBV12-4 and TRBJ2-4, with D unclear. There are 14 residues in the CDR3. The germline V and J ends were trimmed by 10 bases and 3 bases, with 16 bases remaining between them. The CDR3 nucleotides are TGTGCCACCACACAAGCCCATCTCAAAAACATTCAGTACTTC. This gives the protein CATTQAHLKNIQYF.

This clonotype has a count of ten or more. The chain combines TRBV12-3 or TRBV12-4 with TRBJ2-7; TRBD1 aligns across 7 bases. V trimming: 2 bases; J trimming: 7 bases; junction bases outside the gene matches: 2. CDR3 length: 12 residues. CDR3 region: CASSLRGREQYF. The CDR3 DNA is TGTGCCAGCAGTTTAAGGGGGCGGGAGCAGTACTTC.

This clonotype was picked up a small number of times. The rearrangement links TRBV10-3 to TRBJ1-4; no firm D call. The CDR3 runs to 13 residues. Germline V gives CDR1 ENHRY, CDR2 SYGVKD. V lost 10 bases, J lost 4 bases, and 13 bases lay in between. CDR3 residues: CATSEGGNEKLFF. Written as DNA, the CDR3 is TGTGCCACCTCAGAGGGTGGTAATGAAAAACTGTTTTTT.

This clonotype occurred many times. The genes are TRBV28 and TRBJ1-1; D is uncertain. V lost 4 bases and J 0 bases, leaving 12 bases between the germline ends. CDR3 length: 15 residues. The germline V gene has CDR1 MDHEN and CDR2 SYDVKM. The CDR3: CASSYHQDVNTEAFF. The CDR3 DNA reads TGTGCCAGCAGTTACCACCAGGACGTGAACACTGAAGCTTTCTTT.

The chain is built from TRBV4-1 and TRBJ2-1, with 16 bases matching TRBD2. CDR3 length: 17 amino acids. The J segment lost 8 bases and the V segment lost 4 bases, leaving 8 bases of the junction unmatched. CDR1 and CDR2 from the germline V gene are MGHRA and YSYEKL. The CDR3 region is CASSRGGLAGGADEQFF. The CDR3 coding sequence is TGCGCCAGCAGCCGAGGGGGACTAGCGGGAGGGGCCGATGAGCAGTTCTTC.

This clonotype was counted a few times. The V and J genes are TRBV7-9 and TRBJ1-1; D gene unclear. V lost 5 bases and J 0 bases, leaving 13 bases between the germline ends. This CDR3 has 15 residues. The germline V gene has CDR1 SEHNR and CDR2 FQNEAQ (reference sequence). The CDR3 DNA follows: TGTGCCAGCAGCCGCGTTGAGGGCCTGAACACTGAAGCTTTCTTT. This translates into CASSRVEGLNTEAFF.

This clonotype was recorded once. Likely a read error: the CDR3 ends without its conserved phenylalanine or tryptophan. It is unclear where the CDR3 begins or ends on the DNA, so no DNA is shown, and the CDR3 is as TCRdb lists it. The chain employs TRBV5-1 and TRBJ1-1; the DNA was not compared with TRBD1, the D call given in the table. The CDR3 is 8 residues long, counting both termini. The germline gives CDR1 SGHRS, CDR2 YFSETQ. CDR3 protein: CASSRDLV.

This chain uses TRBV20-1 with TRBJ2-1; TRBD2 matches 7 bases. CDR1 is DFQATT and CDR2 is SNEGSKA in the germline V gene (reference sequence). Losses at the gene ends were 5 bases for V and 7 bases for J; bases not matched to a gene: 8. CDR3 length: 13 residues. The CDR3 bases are TGCAGTGCTCCTCAGACTAGCAGGAATGAGCAGTTCTTC. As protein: CSAPQTSRNEQFF.

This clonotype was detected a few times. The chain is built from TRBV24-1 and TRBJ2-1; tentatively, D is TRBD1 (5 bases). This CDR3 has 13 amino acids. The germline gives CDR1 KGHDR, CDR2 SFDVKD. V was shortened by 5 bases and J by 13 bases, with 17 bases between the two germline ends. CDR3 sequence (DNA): TGTGCCACCAGTGTCGCCGACAGCCGTAATCAGTTCTTC. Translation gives CATSVADSRNQFF.

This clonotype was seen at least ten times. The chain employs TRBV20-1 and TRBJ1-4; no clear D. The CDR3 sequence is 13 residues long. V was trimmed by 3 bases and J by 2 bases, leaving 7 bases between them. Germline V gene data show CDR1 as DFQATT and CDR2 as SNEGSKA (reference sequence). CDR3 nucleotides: TGCAGTGCTAGTAAACAGACTAATGAAAAACTGTTTTTT. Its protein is CSASKQTNEKLFF.

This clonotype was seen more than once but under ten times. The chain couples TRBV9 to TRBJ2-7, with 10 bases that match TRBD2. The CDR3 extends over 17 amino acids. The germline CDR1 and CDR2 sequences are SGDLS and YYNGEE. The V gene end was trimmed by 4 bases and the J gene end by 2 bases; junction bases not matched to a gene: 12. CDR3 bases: TGTGCCAGCAGCCTAGGGGCTAGCGGGAGTAGCCCCTACGAGCAGTACTTC. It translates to CASSLGASGSSPYEQYF.

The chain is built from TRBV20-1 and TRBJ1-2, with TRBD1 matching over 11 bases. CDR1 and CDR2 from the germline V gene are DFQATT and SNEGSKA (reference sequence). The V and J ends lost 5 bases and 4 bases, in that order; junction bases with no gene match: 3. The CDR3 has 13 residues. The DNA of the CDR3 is TGCAGTGCTGGACAGGGGGCGAGCTATGGCTACACCTTC. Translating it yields CSAGQGASYGYTF.

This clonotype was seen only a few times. The DNA of the CDR3 is TGTGCCAGCAGCCTCACCGCGGCAGGCTACAATGAGCAGTTCTTC. It encodes CASSLTAAGYNEQFF. This chain joins TRBV7-9 and TRBJ2-1; no reliable D call. Germline CDR1 reads SEHNR; CDR2 reads FQNEAQ (reference sequence). This CDR3 spans 15 amino acids. Between the trimmed V and J ends, which lost 5 bases and 3 bases, there was a span of 14 bases.

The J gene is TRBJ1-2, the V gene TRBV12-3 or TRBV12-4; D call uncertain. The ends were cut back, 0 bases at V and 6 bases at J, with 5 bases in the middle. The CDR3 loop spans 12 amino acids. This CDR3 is CASSLARNGYTF. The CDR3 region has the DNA TGTGCCAGCAGTTTAGCGAGGAATGGCTACACCTTC.

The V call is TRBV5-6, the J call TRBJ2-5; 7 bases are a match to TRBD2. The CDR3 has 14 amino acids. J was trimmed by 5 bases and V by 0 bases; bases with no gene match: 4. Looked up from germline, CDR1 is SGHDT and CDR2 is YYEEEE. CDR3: CASSLGGSGETQYF. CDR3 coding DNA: TGTGCCAGCAGCTTGGGTGGTAGCGGGGAGACCCAGTACTTC.

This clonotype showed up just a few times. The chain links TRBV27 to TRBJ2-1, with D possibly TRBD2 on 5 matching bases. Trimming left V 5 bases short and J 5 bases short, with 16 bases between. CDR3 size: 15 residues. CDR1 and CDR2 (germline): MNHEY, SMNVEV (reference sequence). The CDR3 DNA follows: TGTGCCAGCAGTCAGGACTTTTATACCCACAATGAGCAGTTCTTC. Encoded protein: CASSQDFYTHNEQFF.

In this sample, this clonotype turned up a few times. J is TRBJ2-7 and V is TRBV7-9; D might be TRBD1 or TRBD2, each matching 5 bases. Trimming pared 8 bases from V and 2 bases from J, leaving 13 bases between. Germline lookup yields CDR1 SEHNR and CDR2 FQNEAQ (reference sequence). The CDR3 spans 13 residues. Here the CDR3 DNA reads TGTGCCAGCGGGGACGGATCCCCCTACGAGCAGTACTTC. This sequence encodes CASGDGSPYEQYF.

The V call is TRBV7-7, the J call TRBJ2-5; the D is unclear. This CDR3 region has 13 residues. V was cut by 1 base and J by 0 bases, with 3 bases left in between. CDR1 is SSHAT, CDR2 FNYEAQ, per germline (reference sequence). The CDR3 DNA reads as TGTGCCAGCAGCTTAGTGAACCAAGAGACCCAGTACTTC. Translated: CASSLVNQETQYF.

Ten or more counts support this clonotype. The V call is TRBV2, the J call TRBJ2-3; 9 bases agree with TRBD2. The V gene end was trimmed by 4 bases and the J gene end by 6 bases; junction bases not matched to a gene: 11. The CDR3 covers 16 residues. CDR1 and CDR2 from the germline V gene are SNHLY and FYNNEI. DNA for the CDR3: TGTGCCAGCAGTGGACCAGCGGGAGGCCTCGGGGATACGCAGTATTTT. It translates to CASSGPAGGLGDTQYF.

The CDR3 sequence: CASGELAGRDTQYF. Written as DNA, the CDR3 is TGTGCCAGCGGGGAACTAGCGGGACGAGATACGCAGTATTTT. This chain connects TRBV13 to TRBJ2-3; 10 positions match TRBD2. CDR3 length: 14 amino acids. CDR1 PRHDT and CDR2 FYEKMQ come from the germline V gene (reference sequence). The trim removed 8 bases at V and 5 bases at J, leaving 7 bases unmatched.

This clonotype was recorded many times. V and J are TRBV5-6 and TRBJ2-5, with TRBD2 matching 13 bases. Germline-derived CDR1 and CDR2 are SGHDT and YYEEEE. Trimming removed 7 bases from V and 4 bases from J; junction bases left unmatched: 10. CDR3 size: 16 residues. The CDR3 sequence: CASAPRLAGGVETQYF. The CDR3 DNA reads TGTGCCAGCGCTCCCAGACTAGCGGGAGGAGTAGAGACCCAGTACTTC.

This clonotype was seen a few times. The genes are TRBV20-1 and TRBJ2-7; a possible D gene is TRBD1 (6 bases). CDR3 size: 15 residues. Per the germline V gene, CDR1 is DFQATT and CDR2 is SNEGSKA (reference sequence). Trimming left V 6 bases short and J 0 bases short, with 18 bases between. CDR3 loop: CSASRRQAPSYEQYF. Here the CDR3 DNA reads TGCAGTGCCTCCCGTAGACAGGCCCCCTCCTACGAGCAGTACTTC.

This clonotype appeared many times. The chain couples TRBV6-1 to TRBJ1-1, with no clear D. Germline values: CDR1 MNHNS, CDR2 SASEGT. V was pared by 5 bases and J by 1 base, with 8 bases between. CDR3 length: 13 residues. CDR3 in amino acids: CASSPTANTEAFF. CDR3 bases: TGTGCCAGCAGTCCGACGGCGAACACTGAAGCTTTCTTT.

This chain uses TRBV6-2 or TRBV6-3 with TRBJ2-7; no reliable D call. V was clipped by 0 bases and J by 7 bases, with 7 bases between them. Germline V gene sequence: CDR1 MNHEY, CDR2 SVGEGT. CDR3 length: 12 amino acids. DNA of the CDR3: TGTGCCAGCAGTTACTCGATTGGGGAGCAGTACTTC. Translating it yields CASSYSIGEQYF.

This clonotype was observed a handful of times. CDR3 residues: CASSLGFSGGAGKLFF. In DNA form, the CDR3 reads TGTGCCAGCAGTCTTGGATTTTCCGGGGGCGCGGGAAAACTGTTTTTT. The chain uses TRBV12-3 or TRBV12-4 and TRBJ1-4, with TRBD1 as a possible D gene (6 bases). CDR3 length: 16 amino acids. Trimming left V 5 bases short and J 10 bases short, with 23 bases between.

CDR3 loop: CASSPNAGVSYEQYF. In DNA form, the CDR3 reads TGTGCCAGCTCACCAAACGCGGGAGTAAGTTACGAGCAGTACTTC. The V and J genes are TRBV18 and TRBJ2-7; TRBD2 aligns across 7 bases. V was clipped by 2 bases and J by 4 bases; unmatched bases: 8. This CDR3 comprises 15 residues. Germline V CDR1 and CDR2: KGHSH, LQKENI.

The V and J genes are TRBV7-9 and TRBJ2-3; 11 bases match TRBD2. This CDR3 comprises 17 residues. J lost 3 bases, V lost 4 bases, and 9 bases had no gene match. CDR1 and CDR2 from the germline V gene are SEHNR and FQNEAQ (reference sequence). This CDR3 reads CASSSDQLAGVTDTQYF. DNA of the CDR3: TGTGCCAGCAGCTCAGACCAACTAGCGGGGGTTACAGATACGCAGTATTTT.

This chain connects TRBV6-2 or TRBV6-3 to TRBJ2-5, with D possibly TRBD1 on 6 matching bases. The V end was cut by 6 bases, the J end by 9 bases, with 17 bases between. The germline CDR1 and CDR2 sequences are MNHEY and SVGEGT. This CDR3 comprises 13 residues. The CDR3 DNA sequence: TGTGCCAGCAGACCACAGGGAACGGCGGCCCAGTACTTC. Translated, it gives CASRPQGTAAQYF.

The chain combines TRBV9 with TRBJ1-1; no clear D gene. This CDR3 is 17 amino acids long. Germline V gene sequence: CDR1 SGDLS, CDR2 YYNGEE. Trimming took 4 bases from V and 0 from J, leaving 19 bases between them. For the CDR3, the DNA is TGTGCCAGCAGCCCGAGATTGCGACACCCGATGAACACTGAAGCTTTCTTT. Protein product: CASSPRLRHPMNTEAFF.